This T cell receptor (beta chain) was documented in a study of T cell responses to AZD1222 COVID-19 vaccine. The CDR3 consists of 15 residues. Looked up from germline, CDR1 is MNHEY and CDR2 is SVGEGT. V lost 2 bases and J lost 0, with 8 bases in between. Profiling relied on immunoSEQ multiplex PCR, and the TCRdb table lists in-frame clones only, not all of them. Among 170,000 or so clones listed, around nine tenths were seen once. The chain employs TRBV6-2 or TRBV6-3 and TRBJ1-3; the D gene is possibly TRBD1 (5 bases). The sequence was collected from an adult in good health. Here the sequenced sample was peripheral blood, taken on day 0 of AZD1222 vaccination. The CDR3 is CASSYTGLSGNTIYF. As DNA, the CDR3 is TGTGCCAGCAGTTACACAGGCCTCTCTGGAAACACCATATATTTT.